A selection of T cell receptor beta chains follows, all from one sample in a study of blood T cell repertoires in COVID-19. Sequencing was performed with immunoSEQ multiplex PCR; in TCRdb, only in-frame clones are kept and a portion is missing. The data contain over 100,000 clones, around 87% of them singletons. What was sequenced was peripheral blood. Receptors were obtained from a middle-aged man with active or convalescent COVID-19. Each CDR3 is given with its conserved first and last residue. D genes are given only for firm matches. Some rows have no size entry. The others give once, few or many, or a class for an expanded clone.

D gene	V gene	clone size	J gene	CDR3 protein	CDR3 DNA
NA	TRBV2	NA	TRBJ1-6	CASSEDVWQGSDSPLHF	TGTGCCAGCAGTGAAGATGTGTGGCAGGGTTCGGATTCACCCCTCCACTTT
TRBD1	TRBV28	NA	TRBJ2-1	CASSTAGGGYNEQFF	TGTGCCAGCAGTACCGCAGGGGGTGGTTACAATGAGCAGTTCTTC
TRBD2	TRBV5-1	NA	TRBJ2-5	CASSPDTSGGTQYF	TGCGCCAGCAGCCCGGACACTAGCGGGGGGACCCAGTACTTC
NA	TRBV24-1	NA	TRBJ2-5	CATSDTPTTGQETQYF	TGTGCCACCAGTGATACCCCGACAACCGGACAAGAGACCCAGTACTTC
TRBD1	TRBV5-1	NA	TRBJ1-6	CASSLAWTGEGNSPLHF	TGCGCCAGCAGCTTGGCCTGGACAGGGGAAGGTAATTCACCCCTCCACTTT
NA	TRBV24-1	NA	TRBJ2-2	CATSDLPHTGTGELFF	TGTGCCACCAGTGATTTGCCGCACACAGGGACCGGGGAGCTGTTTTTT
NA	TRBV28	NA	TRBJ1-1	CATLEQLNTEAFF	TGTGCCACCCTTGAGCAATTGAACACTGAAGCTTTCTTT
TRBD1	TRBV11-2	NA	TRBJ1-1	CASSLSGGSTEAFF	TGTGCCAGCAGCTTATCAGGGGGTTCAACTGAAGCTTTCTTT
NA	TRBV30	few	TRBJ1-5	CAWSWREGRPQHF	TGTGCCTGGAGTTGGAGGGAAGGACGGCCCCAGCATTTT
TRBD2	TRBV7-9	once	TRBJ2-5	CASSFGASGGGETQYF	TGTGCCAGCAGCTTCGGCGCTAGCGGGGGGGGAGAGACCCAGTACTTC
NA	TRBV2	few	TRBJ1-3	CASSEPRAGNTIYF	TGTGCCAGCAGTGAACCCAGGGCTGGAAACACCATATATTTT
TRBD1	TRBV5-1	NA	TRBJ1-5	CASSLQGGGQPQHF	TGCGCCAGCAGCTTGCAGGGGGGTGGGCAGCCCCAGCATTTT
NA	TRBV12-3/TRBV12-4	NA	TRBJ2-1	CASSLEGHEQFF	TGTGCCAGCAGTCTGGAGGGGCATGAGCAGTTCTTC
TRBD2	TRBV6-5	NA	TRBJ2-1	CASSRGLAGTNEQFF	TGTGCCAGCAGCCGTGGACTAGCGGGGACTAATGAGCAGTTCTTC
NA	TRBV19	NA	TRBJ1-1	CASTRTQMNTEAFF	TGTGCCAGTACCCGAACGCAGATGAACACTGAAGCTTTCTTT
TRBD2	TRBV24-1	NA	TRBJ2-1	CATSDRTSEVSYNEQFF	TGTGCCACCAGTGACCGCACTAGCGAGGTCTCCTACAATGAGCAGTTCTTC
NA	TRBV9	NA	TRBJ1-5	CASSPWTEDNQPQHF	TGTGCCAGCAGCCCTTGGACAGAGGACAATCAGCCCCAGCATTTT
NA	TRBV25-1	NA	TRBJ1-6	CANDRSSYNSPLHF	TGTGCCAACGACCGGAGCTCCTATAATTCACCCCTCCACTTT